The subject of this entry is one TCR beta chain. Its antigen is undetermined. The source of the sample is a study of OX40 agonist ivuxolimab in advanced cancers. Repertoires were generated with immunoSEQ multiplex PCR, while TCRdb's copy carries only in-frame clones and drops some. The sample has 35,000 or so clones, more than 80% seen once; the top ten hold about a sixth. The CDR3 has 15 residues. Trimming cost V 2 bases and J 4 bases, with 14 bases left between them. The germline V gene has CDR1 LGHNA and CDR2 YSLEER. Study-level results: Some patients who did not respond also had low normalized T-cell clonal expansion.

The genes are TRBV4-3 and TRBJ2-5; TRBD2 is a possible D gene (7 bases). The TCR originated in an adult with an advanced solid tumor such as melanoma, head and neck, liver or kidney cancer. The sample was CD4+ or CD8+ T cells sorted from blood, taken in a trial of the OX40 agonist ivuxolimab. The CDR3 DNA reads TGCGCCAGCAGCCAATCTGGAGGGGGGGGAGAGACCCAGTACTTC. This sequence encodes CASSQSGGGGETQYF.